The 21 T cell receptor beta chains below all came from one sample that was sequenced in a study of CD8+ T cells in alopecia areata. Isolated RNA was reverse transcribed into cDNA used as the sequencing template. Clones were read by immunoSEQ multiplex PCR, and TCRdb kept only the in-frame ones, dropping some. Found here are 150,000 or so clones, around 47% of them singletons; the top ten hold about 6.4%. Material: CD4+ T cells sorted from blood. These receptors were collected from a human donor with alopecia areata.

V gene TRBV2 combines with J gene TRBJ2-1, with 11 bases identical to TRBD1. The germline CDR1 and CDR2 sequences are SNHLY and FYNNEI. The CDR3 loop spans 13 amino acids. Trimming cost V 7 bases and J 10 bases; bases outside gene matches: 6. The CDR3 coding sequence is TGTGCCAGCAATGGGGACAGGGGGAGGGAGCAGTTCTTC. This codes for CASNGDRGREQFF.

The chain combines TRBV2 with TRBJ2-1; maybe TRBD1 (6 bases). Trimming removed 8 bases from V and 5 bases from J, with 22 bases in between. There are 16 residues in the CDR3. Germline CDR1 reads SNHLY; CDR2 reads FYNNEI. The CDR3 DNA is TGTGCCAGCCTCCGCTCCTGGCGAGGGGGTAACAATGAGCAGTTCTTC. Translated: CASLRSWRGGNNEQFF.

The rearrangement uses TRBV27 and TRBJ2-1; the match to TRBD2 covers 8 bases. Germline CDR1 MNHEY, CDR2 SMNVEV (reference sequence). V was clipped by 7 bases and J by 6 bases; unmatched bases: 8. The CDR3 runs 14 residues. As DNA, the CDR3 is TGTGCCAGCACTTCGGGAGGGAGACGCAATGAGCAGTTCTTC. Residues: CASTSGGRRNEQFF.

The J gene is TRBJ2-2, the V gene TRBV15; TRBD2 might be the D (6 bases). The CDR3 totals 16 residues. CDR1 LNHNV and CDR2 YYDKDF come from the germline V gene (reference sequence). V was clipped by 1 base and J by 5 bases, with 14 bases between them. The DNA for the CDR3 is TGTGCCACCAGCAGAGGAAGTGGAGGGAGGACCGGGGAGCTGTTTTTT. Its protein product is CATSRGSGGRTGELFF.

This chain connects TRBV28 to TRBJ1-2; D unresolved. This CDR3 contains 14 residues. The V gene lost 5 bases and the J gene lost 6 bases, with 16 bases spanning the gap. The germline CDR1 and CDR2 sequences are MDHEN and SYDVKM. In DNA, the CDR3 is TGTGCCAGCAGTCCTCCGTCAGGTTTCAATGGCTACACCTTC. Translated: CASSPPSGFNGYTF.

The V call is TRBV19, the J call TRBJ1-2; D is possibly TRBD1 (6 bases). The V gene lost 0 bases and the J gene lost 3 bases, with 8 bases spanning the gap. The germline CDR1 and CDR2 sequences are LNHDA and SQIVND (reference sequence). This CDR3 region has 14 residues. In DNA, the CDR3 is TGTGCCAGTAGTATAGAACAGGGAGACTATGGCTACACCTTC. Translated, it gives CASSIEQGDYGYTF.

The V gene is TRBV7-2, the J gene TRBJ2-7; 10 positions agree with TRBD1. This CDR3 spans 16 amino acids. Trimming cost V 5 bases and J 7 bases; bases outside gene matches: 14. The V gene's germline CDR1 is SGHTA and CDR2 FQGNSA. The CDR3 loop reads CASSRDLTGGKGEQYF. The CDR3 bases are TGTGCCAGCAGCCGAGACCTGACAGGGGGCAAAGGAGAGCAGTACTTC.

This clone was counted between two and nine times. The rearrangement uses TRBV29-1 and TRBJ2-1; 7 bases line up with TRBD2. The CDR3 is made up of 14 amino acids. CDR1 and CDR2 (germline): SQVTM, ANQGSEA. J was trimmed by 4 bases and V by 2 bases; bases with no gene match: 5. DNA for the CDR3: TGCAGCGTTGAATTAGCGGGTACTTACAATGAGCAGTTCTTC. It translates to CSVELAGTYNEQFF.

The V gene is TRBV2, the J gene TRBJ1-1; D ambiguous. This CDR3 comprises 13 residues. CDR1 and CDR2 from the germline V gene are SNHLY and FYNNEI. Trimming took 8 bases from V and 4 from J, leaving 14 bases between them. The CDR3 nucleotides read TGTGCCAGCTATCCGGGATTTGGCACTGAAGCTTTCTTT. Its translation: CASYPGFGTEAFF.

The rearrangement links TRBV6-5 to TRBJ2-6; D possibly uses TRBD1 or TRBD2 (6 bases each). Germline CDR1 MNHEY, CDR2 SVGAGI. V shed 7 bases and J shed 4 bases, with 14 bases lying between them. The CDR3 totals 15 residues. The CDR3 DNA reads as TGTGCCAGCACCTCGAGGGGGGCCGGGGCCAACGTCCTGACTTTC. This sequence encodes CASTSRGAGANVLTF.

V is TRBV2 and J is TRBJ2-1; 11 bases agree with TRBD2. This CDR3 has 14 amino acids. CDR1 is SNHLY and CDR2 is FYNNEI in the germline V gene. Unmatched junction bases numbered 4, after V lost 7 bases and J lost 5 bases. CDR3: CASMGTSGHNEQFF. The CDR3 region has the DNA TGTGCCAGCATGGGGACTAGCGGACACAATGAGCAGTTCTTC.

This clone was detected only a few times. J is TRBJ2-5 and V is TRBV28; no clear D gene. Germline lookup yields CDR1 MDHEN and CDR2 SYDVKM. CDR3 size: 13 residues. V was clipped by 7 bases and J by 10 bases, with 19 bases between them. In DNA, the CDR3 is TGTGCCAGCAACATGGCAGTGGACGCCAACCAGTACTTC. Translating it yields CASNMAVDANQYF.

The CDR3 loop is CASRETEGNEQFF. CDR3 in DNA: TGCGCCAGCAGAGAAACTGAGGGCAATGAGCAGTTCTTC. This chain links TRBV5-1 with TRBJ2-1, with D maybe TRBD2 (5 bases). This CDR3 is built from 13 residues. V dropped 5 bases and J dropped 6 bases, with 12 bases sitting between them. The germline V gene encodes CDR1 SGHRS and CDR2 YFSETQ. The whole variable domain, filled in from reference TRBV5-1 and TRBJ2-1, reads KAGVTQTPRYLIKTRGQQVTLSCSPISGHRSVSWYQQTPGQGLQFLFEYFSETQRNKGNFPGRFSGRQFSNSRSEMNVSTLELGDSALYLCASRETEGNEQFFGPGTRLTVL.

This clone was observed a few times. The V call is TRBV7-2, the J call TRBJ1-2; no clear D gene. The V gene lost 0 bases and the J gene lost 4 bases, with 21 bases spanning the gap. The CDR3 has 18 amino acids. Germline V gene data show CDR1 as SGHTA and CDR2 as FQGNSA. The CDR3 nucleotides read TGTGCCAGCAGCTTAGCGAGTGGGTCAGGCCCCTTCGCCTATGGCTACACCTTC. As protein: CASSLASGSGPFAYGYTF.

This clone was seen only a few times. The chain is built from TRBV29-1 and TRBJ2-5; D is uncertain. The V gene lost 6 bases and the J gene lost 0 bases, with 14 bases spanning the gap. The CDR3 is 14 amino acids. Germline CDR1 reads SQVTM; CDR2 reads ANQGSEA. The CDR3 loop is CSVSQVGYQETQYF. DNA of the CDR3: TGCAGCGTGAGCCAGGTGGGATACCAAGAGACCCAGTACTTC.

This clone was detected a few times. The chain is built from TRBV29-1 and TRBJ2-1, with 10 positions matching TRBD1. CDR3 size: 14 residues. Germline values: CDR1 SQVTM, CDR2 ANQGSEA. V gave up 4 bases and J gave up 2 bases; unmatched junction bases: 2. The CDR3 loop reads CSVADRGAYNEQFF. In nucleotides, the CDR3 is TGCAGCGTTGCGGACAGGGGGGCCTACAATGAGCAGTTCTTC.

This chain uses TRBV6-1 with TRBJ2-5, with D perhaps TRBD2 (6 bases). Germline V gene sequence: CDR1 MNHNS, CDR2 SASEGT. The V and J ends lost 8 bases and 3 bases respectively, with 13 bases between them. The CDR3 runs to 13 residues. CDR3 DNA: TGTGCCAGCGCGGGGAGTTTGGAAGAGACCCAGTACTTC. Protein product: CASAGSLEETQYF.

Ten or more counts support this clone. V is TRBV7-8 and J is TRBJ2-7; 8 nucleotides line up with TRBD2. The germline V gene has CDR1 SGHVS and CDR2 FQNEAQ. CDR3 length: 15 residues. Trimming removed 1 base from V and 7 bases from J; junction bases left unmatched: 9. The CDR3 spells CASSLVAGGPREQYF. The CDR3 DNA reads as TGTGCCAGCAGCTTAGTGGCGGGAGGTCCCCGTGAGCAGTACTTC.

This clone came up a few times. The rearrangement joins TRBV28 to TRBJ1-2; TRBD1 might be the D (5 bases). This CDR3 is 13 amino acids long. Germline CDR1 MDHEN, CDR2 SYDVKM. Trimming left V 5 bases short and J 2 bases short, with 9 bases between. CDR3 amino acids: CASSRGTNYGYTF. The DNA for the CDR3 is TGTGCCAGCAGTCGGGGCACGAACTATGGCTACACCTTC.

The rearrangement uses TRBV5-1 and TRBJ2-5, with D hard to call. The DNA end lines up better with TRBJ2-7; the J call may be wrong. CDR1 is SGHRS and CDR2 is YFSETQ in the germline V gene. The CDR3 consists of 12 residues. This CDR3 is CASSRTANEQYF. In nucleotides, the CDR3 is TGCGCCAGCAGCCGAACGGCTAACGAGCAGTACTTC.

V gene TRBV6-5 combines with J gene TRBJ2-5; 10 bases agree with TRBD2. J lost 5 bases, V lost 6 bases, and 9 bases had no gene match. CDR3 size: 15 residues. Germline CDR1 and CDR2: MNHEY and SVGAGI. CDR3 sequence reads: CASSLLAGTKETQYF. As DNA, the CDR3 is TGTGCCAGCAGCCTACTAGCGGGAACAAAGGAGACCCAGTACTTC.